Here is one T cell receptor beta chain with its context. The sample comes from a study of blood T cell repertoires in COVID-19. Study-level information: Sources were T cells, B-cell-depleted T cells, or PBMCs; the material itself was cDNA or gDNA.

Original handling: Estimation of nucleated cell counts relied on the amplification of reference gene primers. Sequenced by immunoSEQ multiplex PCR; TCRdb stores in-frame clones only, minus some. Clone size and the V and J calls come from that table; the DNA yielded D and trimming. The data hold about 250,000 clones, with about 87% observed a single time. Clinical histories supplied by participants themselves formed the basis of cohort assignment. This receptor was taken from a woman aged 25 to 39 with acute COVID-19. Specimen: PBMCs or T cells enriched from blood (not recorded which).

The CDR3 nucleotides are TGTGCCACCAGCAGGGGGACAGGGGGTTGGGAAAAACTGTTTTTT. Its protein product is CATSRGTGGWEKLFF. The chain is built from TRBV15 and TRBJ1-4; 11 nucleotides align to TRBD1. The CDR3 has 15 residues. Germline values: CDR1 LNHNV, CDR2 YYDKDF (reference sequence). The trim removed 3 bases at V and 8 bases at J, leaving 5 bases unmatched. The whole variable domain, filled in from reference TRBV15 and TRBJ1-4, reads DAMVIQNPRYQVTQFGKPVTLSCSQTLNHNVMYWYQQKSSQAPKLLFHYYDKDFNNEADTPDNFQSRRPNTSFCFLDIRSPGLGDTAMYLCATSRGTGGWEKLFFGSGTQLSVL.